Listed here is a single TCR beta chain. These data are taken from a study of early T cells in non-severe SARS-CoV-2 infection. TCRdb reprocessed the 5' RACE reads with MiXCR, giving one entry per CDR3 protein. The table records more than 60,000 distinct CDR3 sequences, around 12% of them present only once. V gave up 5 bases and J gave up 7 bases, with 19 bases separating them. Germline V CDR1 and CDR2: SEHNR, FQNEAQ (reference sequence). The CDR3 length is 15 residues. This rearrangement joins TRBV7-9 to TRBJ2-3; D tentatively fits TRBD1 or TRBD2 (5 bases each). This specimen consisted of whole blood, obtained at baseline. The TCR originated in an adult who was a healthcare worker with PCR-confirmed SARS-CoV-2 infection or an uninfected control (not recorded which). The CDR3 protein is CASSLYGTQANTQYF. The CDR3 DNA follows: TGTGCCAGCAGCCTGTATGGGACCCAGGCTAATACGCAGTATTTT.